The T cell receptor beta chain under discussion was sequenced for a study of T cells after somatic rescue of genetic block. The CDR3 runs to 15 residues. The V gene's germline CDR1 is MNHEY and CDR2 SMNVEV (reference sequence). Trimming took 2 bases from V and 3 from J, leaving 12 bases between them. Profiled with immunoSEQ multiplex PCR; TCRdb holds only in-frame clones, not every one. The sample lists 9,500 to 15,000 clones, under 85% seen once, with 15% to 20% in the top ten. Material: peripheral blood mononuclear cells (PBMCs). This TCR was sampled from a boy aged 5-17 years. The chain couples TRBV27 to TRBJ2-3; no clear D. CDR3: CASSLGLLGTDTQYF. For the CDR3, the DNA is TGTGCCAGCAGTTTAGGCCTTCTTGGAACAGATACGCAGTATTTT.